Listed here are 7 T cell receptor beta chains from one sample, sequenced in a study of regulatory dendritic cells for organ transplantation. TCRdb's table, derived via immunoSEQ multiplex PCR, lists solely in-frame clones and lacks some. The sample contains 30,000 to 40,000 clones, 80% to 95% of which appear only once. Sequencing used naive CD8+ T cells from blood. As to subset: CD45RA+ naive T cells. All receptors come from a human donor in good health.

This sequence joins TRBV27 and TRBJ2-1; 12 nucleotides align to TRBD2. Germline lookup yields CDR1 MNHEY and CDR2 SMNVEV (reference sequence). The V gene end was trimmed by 6 bases and the J gene end by 7 bases; junction bases not matched to a gene: 4. The CDR3 covers 14 residues. The CDR3 bases are TGTGCCAGCAGCTGGACTAGCGGGGAGAATGAGCAGTTCTTC. Translating it yields CASSWTSGENEQFF.

The V call is TRBV4-1, the J call TRBJ2-2; TRBD1 is a possible D gene (5 bases). Germline CDR1 MGHRA, CDR2 YSYEKL. There are 17 residues in the CDR3. The V gene lost 1 base and the J gene lost 7 bases, with 19 bases spanning the gap. CDR3 bases: TGCGCCAGCAGCCAAGGAACCGGAAGGGGCGCGGTCGGGGAGCTGTTTTTT. Protein: CASSQGTGRGAVGELFF.

This clone has a single count. Sequence at one end of the junction differs from germline and may be a read error. The chain recombines TRBV6-5 with TRBJ2-7; D remains ambiguous. CDR3 size: 13 residues. CDR1 and CDR2 from the germline V gene are MNHEY and SVGAGI. The CDR3 coding sequence is TGTGCCAGCAGTCCCTCACCGGCGGTTATCAGCATGTTC. Amino acid sequence: CASSPSPAVISMF.

The rearrangement uses TRBV9 and TRBJ1-5; D is uncertain. Trimming removed 3 bases at V and 5 bases at J, with 12 bases between. Germline CDR1 is SGDLS and CDR2 is YYNGEE. The length of the CDR3 is 14 residues. CDR3: CASSGPSEDQPQHF. CDR3 coding DNA: TGTGCCAGCAGCGGCCCATCAGAAGATCAGCCCCAGCATTTT.

The chain couples TRBV29-1 to TRBJ1-5; D is uncertain. The CDR3 runs 13 residues. The germline CDR1 and CDR2 sequences are SQVTM and ANQGSEA. With 3 bases removed from V and 3 bases from J, the gap between germline ends came to 9 bases. In nucleotides, the CDR3 is TGCAGCGTTGATGGAGGGTCCAATCAGCCCCAGCATTTT. It yields the protein CSVDGGSNQPQHF.

The chain has TRBV7-2 and TRBJ1-1; D is ambiguous. Germline V gene lookup returns CDR1 SGHTA and CDR2 FQGNSA. The CDR3 spans 14 residues. Trimming removed 3 bases from V and 0 bases from J, with 8 bases in between. The CDR3 sequence is CASSFTPMNTEAFF. The CDR3 DNA follows: TGTGCCAGCAGCTTCACACCTATGAACACTGAAGCTTTCTTT. The whole variable domain, remainder taken from reference TRBV7-2 and TRBJ1-1, is GAGVSQSPSNKVTEKGKDVELRCDPISGHTALYWYRQSLGQGLEFLIYFQGNSAPDKSGLPSDRFSAERTGGSVSTLTIQRTQQEDSAVYLCASSFTPMNTEAFFGQGTRLTVV.

The rearrangement links TRBV27 to TRBJ2-1; possible D gene TRBD1, 7 bases. The germline V and J ends were trimmed by 6 bases and 5 bases, with 17 bases remaining between them. The V gene's germline CDR1 is MNHEY and CDR2 SMNVEV (reference sequence). This CDR3 has 15 amino acids. The CDR3 DNA sequence: TGTGCCAGCAGGCGGAGGGGGCTAGCCGACAATGAGCAGTTCTTC. It specifies CASRRRGLADNEQFF.